The following is a T cell receptor delta chain sequence with its context. This clone was seen a handful of times. The antigen it recognizes is unknown. This likely traces to a read error, being one base from a far larger clone. The same CDR3 also results from other DNA sequences found in this sample. These data belong to a study of gamma-delta chains in newborns, infants, children (dated by TCRdb to the late 2010s). Regarding the research as a whole: In the study title, it is stated that polyclonal expansion of innate gammadelta T cells is driven by microbial exposure immediately after birth. How innate gammadelta T cell populations in human newborns were shaped by microbial exposure immediately after birth was investigated in the study.

TCRdb names Illumina MiSeq as the instrument used. TCRdb recomputed clones from the public reads with CATT; identical DNA rows were then combined. For this sample the table gives roughly 4,000 delta-chain clones, of which roughly 0.53% were detected only once. Together, the top ten hold more than 15% of the sample. The TCR comes from a child who was a newborn, infant or young child, either healthy, febrile or measles-vaccinated (not recorded which). The sequenced sample consisted of blood.

DNA sequence: TGTGCCTGTGACACCGGAACTGCCTATGGCTCCTGGGACACCCGACAGATGTTTTTC. Its protein product is CACDTGTAYGSWDTRQMFF. The chain is made from TRDV2 and TRDJ3, with the D gene too uncertain to name. Reading the germline V gene gives CDR1 GEAIGNYY and CDR2 EKD. V loses 0 bases of germline sequence and J loses 0 bases, and the interval between the two ends is 14 bases. Spanning cysteine to phenylalanine, the CDR3 consists of 19 amino acids. Only CDR3 DNA remains: 57 bases, in frame from the first base.